This TCR beta chain was sequenced for a study of T cell changes during pregnancy in multiple sclerosis. CDR1 SGHTA and CDR2 FQGTGA come from the germline V gene. The CDR3 contains 16 residues. Trimming at V came to 3 bases and at J to 5 bases, leaving 7 bases not matched to a gene. Assay used: immunoSEQ multiplex PCR; TCRdb lists only in-frame clones, some missing. In the table there are around 49,000 clones, around 93% of which are singletons. The sequence came from a female donor with multiple sclerosis, enrolled in a pregnancy study. The rearrangement joins TRBV7-3 to TRBJ2-1; 10 nucleotides agree with TRBD2. The source was CD8+ T cells from peripheral blood mononuclear cells, collected in the first trimester of pregnancy. The CDR3, as DNA: TGTGCCAGCAGCTTGACTAGCGGGCTTGGGGACAATGAGCAGTTCTTC. Its translation: CASSLTSGLGDNEQFF.